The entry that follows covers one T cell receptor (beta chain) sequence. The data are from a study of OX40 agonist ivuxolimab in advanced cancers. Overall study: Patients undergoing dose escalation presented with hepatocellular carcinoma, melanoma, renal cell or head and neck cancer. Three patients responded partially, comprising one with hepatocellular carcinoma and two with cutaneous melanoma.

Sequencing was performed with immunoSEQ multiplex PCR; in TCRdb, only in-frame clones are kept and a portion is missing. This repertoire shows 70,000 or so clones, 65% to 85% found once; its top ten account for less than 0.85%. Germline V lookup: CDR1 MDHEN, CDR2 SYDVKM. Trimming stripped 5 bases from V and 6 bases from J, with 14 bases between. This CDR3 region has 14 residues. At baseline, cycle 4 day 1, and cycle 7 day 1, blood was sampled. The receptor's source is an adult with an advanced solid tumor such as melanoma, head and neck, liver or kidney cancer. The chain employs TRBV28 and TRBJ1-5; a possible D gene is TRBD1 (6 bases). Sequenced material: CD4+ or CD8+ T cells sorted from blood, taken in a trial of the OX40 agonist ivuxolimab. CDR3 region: CASSLPRGSQPQHF. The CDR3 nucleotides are TGTGCCAGCAGTCTCCCCAGGGGCAGTCAGCCCCAGCATTTT.